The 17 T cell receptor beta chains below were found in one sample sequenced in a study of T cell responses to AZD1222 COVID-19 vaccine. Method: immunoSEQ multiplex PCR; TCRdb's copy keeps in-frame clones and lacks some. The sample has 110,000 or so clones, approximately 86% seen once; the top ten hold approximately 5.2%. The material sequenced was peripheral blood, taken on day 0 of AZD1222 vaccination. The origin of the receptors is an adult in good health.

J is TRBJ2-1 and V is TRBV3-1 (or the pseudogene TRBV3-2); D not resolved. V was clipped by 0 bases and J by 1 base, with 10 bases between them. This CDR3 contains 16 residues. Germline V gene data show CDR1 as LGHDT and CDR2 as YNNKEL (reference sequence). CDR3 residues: CASSQDAQVSYNEQFF. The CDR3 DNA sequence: TGTGCCAGCAGCCAAGATGCCCAGGTGTCCTACAATGAGCAGTTCTTC.

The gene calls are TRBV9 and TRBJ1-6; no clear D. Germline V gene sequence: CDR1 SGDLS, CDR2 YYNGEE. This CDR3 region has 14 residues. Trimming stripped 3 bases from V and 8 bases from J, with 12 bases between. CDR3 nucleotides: TGTGCCAGCAGCGAGGCCCCCCAATATTCACCCCTCCACTTT. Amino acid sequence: CASSEAPQYSPLHF.

CDR3 protein: CASSLAGSRGAYEQYF. For the CDR3, the DNA is TGTGCCAGCAGCTTGGCCGGGTCTCGTGGGGCCTACGAGCAGTACTTC. The V call is TRBV5-5, the J call TRBJ2-7; D remains ambiguous. The V gene's germline CDR1 is SGHKS and CDR2 YYEKEE (reference sequence). The CDR3 extends over 16 amino acids. V lost 0 bases to trimming and J lost 2 bases, with 15 bases between them.

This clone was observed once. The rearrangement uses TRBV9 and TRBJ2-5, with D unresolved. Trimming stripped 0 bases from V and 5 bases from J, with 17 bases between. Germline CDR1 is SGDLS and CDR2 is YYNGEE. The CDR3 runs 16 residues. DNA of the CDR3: TGTGCCAGCAGCGTAGGGGCGAAGATACTCGGGGAGACCCAGTACTTC. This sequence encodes CASSVGAKILGETQYF. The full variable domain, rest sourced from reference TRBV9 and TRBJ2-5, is DSGVTQTPKHLITATGQRVTLRCSPRSGDLSVYWYQQSLDQGLQFLIQYYNGEERAKGNILERFSAQQFPDLHSELNLSSLELGDSALYFCASSVGAKILGETQYFGPGTRLLVL.

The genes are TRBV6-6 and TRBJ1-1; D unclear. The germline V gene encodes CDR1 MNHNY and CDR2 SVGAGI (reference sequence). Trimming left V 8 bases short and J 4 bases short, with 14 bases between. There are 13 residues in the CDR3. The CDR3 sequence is CASGHVRATEAFF. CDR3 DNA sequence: TGTGCCAGCGGGCATGTTCGGGCCACTGAAGCTTTCTTT.

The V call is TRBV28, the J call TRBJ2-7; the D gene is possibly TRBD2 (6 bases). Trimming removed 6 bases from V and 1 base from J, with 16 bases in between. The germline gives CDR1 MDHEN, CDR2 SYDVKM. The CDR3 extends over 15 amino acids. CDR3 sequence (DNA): TGTGCCAGCAGGCCTCAGGAGGGAGGTTCCTACGAGCAGTACTTC. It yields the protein CASRPQEGGSYEQYF.

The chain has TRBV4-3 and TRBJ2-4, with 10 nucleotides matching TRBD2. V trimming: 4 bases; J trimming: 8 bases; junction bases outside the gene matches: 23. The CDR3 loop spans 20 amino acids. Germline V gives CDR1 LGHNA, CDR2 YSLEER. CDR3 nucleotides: TGCGCCAGCAGCCCAACCGGAGCGGGAGGGCTAGGTGGTAGATTGGACATTCAGTACTTC. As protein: CASSPTGAGGLGGRLDIQYF.

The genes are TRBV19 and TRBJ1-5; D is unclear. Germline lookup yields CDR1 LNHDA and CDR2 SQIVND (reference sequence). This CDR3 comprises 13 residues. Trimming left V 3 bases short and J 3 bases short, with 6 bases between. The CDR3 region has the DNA TGTGCCAGTAGTATGTACACCAATCAGCCCCAGCATTTT. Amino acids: CASSMYTNQPQHF.

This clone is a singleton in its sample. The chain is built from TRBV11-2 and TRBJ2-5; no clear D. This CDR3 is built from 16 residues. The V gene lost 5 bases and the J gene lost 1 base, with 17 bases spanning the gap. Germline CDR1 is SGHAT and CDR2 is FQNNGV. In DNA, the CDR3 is TGTGCCAGCAGCAGTTATGAGGAAGCGTCCCAAGAGACCCAGTACTTC. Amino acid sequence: CASSSYEEASQETQYF.

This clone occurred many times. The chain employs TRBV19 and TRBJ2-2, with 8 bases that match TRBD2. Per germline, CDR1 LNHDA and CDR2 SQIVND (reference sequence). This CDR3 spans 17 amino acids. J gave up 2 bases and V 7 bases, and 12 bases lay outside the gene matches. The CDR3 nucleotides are TGTGCCAGTAAAATCGGGCTAGCGGGTACCAACACCGGGGAGCTGTTTTTT. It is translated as CASKIGLAGTNTGELFF.

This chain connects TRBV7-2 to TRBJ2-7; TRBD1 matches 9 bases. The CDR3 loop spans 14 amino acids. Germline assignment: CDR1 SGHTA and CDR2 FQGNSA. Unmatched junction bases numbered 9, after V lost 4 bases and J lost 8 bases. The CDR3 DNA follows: TGTGCCAGCAGCTACGGGACAGGGACTTACCAGCAGTACTTC. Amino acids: CASSYGTGTYQQYF.

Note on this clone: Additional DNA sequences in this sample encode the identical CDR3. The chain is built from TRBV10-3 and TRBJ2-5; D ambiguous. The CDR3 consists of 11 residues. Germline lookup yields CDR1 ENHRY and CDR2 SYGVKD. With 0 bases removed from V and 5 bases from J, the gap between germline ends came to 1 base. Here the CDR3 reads CAISESETQYF. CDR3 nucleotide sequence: TGTGCCATCAGTGAGTCCGAGACCCAGTACTTC.

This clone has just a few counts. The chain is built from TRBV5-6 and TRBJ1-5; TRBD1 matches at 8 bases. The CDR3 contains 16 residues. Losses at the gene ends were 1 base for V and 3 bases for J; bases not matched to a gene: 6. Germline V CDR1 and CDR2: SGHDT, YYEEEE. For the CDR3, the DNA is TGTGCCAGCAGCTTGTCGCGACAGGGGACCAATCAGCCCCAGCATTTT. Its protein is CASSLSRQGTNQPQHF.

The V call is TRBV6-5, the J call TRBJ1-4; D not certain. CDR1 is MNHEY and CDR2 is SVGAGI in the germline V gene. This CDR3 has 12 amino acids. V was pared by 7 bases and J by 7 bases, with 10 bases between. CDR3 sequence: CASNTYSEKLFF. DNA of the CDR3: TGTGCCAGCAATACCTACAGTGAAAAACTGTTTTTT.

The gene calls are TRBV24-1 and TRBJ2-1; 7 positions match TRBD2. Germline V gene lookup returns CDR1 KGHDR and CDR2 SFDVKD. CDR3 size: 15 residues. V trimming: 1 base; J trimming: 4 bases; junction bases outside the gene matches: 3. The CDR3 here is CATSDFSGAYNEQFF. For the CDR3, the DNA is TGTGCCACCAGTGATTTCAGCGGGGCTTACAATGAGCAGTTCTTC.

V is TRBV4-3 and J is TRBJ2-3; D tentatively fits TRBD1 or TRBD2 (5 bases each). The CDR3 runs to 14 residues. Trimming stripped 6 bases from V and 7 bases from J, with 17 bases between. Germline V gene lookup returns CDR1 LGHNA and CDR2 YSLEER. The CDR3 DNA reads TGCGCCAGCAGTCATAGCGCAGGGATGAATACGCAGTATTTT. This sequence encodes CASSHSAGMNTQYF.

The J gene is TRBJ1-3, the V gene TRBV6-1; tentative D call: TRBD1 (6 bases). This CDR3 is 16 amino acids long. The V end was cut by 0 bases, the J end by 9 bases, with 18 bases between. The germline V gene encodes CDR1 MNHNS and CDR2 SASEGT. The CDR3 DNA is TGTGCCAGCAGTGAAGCGCCCAGGGGTATAGGGAGCACCATATATTTT. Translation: CASSEAPRGIGSTIYF.